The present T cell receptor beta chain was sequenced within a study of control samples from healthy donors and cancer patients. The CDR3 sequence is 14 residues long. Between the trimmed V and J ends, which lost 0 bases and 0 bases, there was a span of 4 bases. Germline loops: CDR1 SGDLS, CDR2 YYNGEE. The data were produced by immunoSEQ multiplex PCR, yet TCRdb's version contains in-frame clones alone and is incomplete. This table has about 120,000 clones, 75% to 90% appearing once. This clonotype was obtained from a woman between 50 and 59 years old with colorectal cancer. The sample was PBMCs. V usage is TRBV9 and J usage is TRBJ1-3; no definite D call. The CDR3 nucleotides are TGTGCCAGCAGCGTAGCCAGCTCTGGAAACACCATATATTTT. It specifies CASSVASSGNTIYF.